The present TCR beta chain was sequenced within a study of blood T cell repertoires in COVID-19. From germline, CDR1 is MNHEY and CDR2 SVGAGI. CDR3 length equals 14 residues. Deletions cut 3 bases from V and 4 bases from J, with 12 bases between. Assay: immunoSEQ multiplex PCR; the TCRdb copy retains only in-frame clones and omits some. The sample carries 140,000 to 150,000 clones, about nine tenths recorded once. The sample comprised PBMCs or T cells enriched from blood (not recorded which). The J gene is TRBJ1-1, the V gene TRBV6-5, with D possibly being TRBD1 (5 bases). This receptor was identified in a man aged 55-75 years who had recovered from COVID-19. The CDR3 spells CASSYGAGITEAFF. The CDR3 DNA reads TGTGCCAGCAGTTATGGTGCAGGGATCACTGAAGCTTTCTTT.